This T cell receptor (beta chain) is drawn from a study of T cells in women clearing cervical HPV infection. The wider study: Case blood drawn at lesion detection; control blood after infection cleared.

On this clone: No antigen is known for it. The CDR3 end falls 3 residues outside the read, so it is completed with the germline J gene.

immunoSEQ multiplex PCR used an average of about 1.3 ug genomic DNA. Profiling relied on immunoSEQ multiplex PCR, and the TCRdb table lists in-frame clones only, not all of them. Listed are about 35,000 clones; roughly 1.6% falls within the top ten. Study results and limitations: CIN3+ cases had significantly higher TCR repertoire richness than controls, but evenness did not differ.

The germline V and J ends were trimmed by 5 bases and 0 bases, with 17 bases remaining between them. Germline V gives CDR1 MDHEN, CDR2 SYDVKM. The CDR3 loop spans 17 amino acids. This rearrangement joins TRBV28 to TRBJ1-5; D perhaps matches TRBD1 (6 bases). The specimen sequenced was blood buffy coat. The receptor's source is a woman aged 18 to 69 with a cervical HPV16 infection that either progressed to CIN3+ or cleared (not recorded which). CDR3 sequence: CASSLTTGIYSNQPQHF. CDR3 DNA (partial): TGTGCCAGCAGTCTGACTACAGGGATCTATAGCAATCAGCCC. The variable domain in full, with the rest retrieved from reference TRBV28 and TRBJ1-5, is DVKVTQSSRYLVKRTGEKVFLECVQDMDHENMFWYRQDPGLGLRLIYFSYDVKMKEKGDIPEGYSVSREKKERFSLILESASTNQTSMYLCASSLTTGIYSNQPQHFGDGTRLSIL.